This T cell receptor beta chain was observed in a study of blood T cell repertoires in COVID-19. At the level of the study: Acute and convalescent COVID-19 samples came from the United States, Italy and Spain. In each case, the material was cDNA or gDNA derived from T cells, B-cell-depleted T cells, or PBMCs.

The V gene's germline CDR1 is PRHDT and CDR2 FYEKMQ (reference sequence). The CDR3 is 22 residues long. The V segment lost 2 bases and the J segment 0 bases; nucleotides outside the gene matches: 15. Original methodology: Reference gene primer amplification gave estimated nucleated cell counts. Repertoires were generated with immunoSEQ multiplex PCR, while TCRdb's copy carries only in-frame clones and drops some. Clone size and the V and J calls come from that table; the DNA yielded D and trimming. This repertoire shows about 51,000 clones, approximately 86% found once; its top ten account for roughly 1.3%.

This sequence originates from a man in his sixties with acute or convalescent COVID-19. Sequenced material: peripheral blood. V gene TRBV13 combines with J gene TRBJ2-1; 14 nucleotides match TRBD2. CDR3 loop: CASSLLLTGLAGEGSSYNEQFF. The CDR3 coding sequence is TGTGCCAGCAGCTTACTTTTAACGGGACTAGCGGGAGAGGGGAGCTCCTACAATGAGCAGTTCTTC.